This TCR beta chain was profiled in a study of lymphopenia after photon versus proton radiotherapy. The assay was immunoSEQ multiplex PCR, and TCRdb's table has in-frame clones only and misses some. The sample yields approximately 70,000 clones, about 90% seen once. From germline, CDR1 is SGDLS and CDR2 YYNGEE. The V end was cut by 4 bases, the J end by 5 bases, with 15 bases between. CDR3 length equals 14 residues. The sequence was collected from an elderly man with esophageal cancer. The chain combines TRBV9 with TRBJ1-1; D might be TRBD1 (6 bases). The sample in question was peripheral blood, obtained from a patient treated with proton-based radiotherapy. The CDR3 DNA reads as TGTGCCAGCAGCCAAACTGGACAGAGGACTGAAGCTTTCTTT. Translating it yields CASSQTGQRTEAFF.